This T cell receptor beta chain was found in a study of cytomegalovirus exposure and HLA in healthy donors. General study results and limits: Based on reports, TCR beta sequences accurately predicted HLA-A and HLA-B alleles for most subjects. The authors later found TCR association rates varying by HLA locus, with DRB1 most and HLA-C fewest. A later analysis associated 15,000 to 20,000 TCR beta sequences with HLA alleles at a 0.05 false discovery rate. There was a cluster of highly shared sequence variants that was likely a sequencing artifact.

V was clipped by 0 bases and J by 4 bases; unmatched bases: 3. The CDR3 is 15 amino acids. In germline, CDR1 is SGDLS, CDR2 YYNGEE. The PCR was carried out with 60 Vbeta primers and 13 Jbeta primers. The data were produced by immunoSEQ multiplex PCR, yet TCRdb's version contains in-frame clones alone and is incomplete. The sample yields some 130,000 clones, 70% to 80% seen once. Concerning this clone: Its antigen remains unknown.

The sequence was collected from a human donor in good health. This chain links TRBV9 with TRBJ2-2; 7 nucleotides agree with TRBD1. The sample was PBMCs. CDR3 in amino acids: CASSVGNRGTGELFF. The CDR3, as DNA: TGTGCCAGCAGCGTAGGGAACAGGGGCACCGGGGAGCTGTTTTTT.